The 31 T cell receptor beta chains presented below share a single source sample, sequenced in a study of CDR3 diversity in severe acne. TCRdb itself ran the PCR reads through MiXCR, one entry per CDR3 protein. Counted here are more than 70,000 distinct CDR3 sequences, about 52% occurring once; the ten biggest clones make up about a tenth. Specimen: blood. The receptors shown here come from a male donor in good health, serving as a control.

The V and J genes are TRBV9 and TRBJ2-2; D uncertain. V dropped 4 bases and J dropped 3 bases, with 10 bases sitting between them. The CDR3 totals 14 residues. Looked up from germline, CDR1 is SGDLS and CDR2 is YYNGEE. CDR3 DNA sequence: TGTGCCAGCAGCCCCCTGGGTCACACCGGGGAGCTGTTTTTT. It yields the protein CASSPLGHTGELFF.

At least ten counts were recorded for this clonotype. The chain's CDR3 is CASSPRPLSYEQYF. The DNA for the CDR3 is TGTGCCAGCAGCCCAAGACCGCTCTCCTACGAGCAGTACTTC. This chain uses TRBV7-8 with TRBJ2-7, with unresolved D. Germline V gene lookup returns CDR1 SGHVS and CDR2 FQNEAQ. There are 14 residues in the CDR3. Trimming shortened V by 5 bases and J by 0 bases, and 11 bases separated the two germline ends. Combining the CDR3 with reference TRBV7-8 and TRBJ2-7 gives the whole variable domain GAGVSQSPRYKVAKRGQDVALRCDPISGHVSLFWYQQALGQGPEFLTYFQNEAQLDKSGLPSDRFFAERPEGSVSTLKIQRTQQEDSAVYLCASSPRPLSYEQYFGPGTRLTVT.

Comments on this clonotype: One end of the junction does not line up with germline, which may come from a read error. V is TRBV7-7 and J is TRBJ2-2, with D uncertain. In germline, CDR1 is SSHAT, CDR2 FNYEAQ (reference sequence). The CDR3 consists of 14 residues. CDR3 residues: CASSLSQSSGELFF. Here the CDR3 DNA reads TGTGCTAGCAGCTTATCGCAGAGCTCCGGGGAGCTGTTTTTT.

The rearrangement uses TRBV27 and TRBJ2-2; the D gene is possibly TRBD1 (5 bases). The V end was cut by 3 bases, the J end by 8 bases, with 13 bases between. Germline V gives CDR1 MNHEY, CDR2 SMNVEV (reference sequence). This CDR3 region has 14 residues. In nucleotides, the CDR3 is TGTGCCAGCAGTTTTGGCCAGGGCCATGGGGAGCTGTTTTTT. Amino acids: CASSFGQGHGELFF.

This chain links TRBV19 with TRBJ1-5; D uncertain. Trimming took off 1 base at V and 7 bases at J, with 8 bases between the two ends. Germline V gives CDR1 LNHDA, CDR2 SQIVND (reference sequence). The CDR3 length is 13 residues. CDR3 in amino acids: CASSIGSEQPQHF. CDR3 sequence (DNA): TGTGCCAGTAGTATAGGCAGTGAACAGCCCCAGCATTTT.

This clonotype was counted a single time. CDR3 amino acids: CSATRQGHQPQHF. For the CDR3, the DNA is TGCAGTGCTACCCGACAGGGTCATCAGCCCCAGCATTTT. The chain links TRBV20-1 to TRBJ1-5, with 7 bases identical to TRBD1. V shed 4 bases, J shed 5 bases, and the junction held 5 bases outside the gene matches. Germline CDR1 reads DFQATT; CDR2 reads SNEGSKA (reference sequence). This CDR3 contains 13 residues.

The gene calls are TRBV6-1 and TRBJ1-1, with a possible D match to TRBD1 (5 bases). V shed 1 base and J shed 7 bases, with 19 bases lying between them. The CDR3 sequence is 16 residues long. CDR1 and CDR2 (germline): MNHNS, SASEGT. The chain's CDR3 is CASSEETGGIVSEAFF. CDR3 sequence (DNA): TGTGCCAGCAGTGAAGAAACGGGGGGGATTGTCAGTGAAGCTTTCTTT.

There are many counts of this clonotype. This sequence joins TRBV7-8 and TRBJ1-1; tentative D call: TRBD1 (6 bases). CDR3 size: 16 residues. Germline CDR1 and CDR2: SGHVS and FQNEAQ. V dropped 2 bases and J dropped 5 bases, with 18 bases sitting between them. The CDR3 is CASSLTWETGGTEAFF. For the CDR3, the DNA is TGTGCCAGCAGCTTAACTTGGGAGACAGGAGGTACTGAAGCTTTCTTT.

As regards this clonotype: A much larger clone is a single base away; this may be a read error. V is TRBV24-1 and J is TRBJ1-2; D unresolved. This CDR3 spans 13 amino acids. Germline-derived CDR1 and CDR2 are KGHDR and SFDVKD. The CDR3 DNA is TGTGCCACCGGTGATCCCCACCACTATGGCTACACCTTC. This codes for CATGDPHHYGYTF.

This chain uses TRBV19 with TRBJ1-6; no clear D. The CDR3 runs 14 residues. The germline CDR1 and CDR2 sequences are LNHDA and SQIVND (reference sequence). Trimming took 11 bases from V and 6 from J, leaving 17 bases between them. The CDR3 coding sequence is TGTGCCGTAGGATCCAATGGCGGTAATTCACCCCTCCACTTT. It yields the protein CAVGSNGGNSPLHF.

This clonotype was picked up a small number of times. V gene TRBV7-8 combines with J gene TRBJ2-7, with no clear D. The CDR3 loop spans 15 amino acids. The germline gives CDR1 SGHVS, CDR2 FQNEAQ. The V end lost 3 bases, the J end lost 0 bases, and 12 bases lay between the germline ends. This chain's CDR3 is CASSFKRISSYEQYF. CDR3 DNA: TGTGCCAGCAGCTTTAAGAGGATAAGCTCCTACGAGCAGTACTTC. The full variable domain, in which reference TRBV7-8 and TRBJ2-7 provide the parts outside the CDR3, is GAGVSQSPRYKVAKRGQDVALRCDPISGHVSLFWYQQALGQGPEFLTYFQNEAQLDKSGLPSDRFFAERPEGSVSTLKIQRTQQEDSAVYLCASSFKRISSYEQYFGPGTRLTVT.

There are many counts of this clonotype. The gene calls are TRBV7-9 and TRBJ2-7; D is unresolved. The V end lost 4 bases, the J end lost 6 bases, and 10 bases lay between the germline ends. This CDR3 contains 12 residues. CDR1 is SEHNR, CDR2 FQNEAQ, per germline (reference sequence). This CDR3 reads CASSSPGSEQYF. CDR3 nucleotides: TGTGCCAGCAGCTCCCCGGGCTCCGAGCAGTACTTC.

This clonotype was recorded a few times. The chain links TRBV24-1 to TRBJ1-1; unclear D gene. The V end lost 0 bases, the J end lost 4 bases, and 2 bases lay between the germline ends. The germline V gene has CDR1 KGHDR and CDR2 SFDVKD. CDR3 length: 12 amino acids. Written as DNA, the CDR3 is TGTGCCACCAGTGATTTGGGCACTGAAGCTTTCTTT. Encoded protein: CATSDLGTEAFF.

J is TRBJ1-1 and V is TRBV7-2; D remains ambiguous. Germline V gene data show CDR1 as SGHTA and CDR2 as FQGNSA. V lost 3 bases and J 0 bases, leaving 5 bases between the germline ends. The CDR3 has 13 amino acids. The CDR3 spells CASSFSVNTEAFF. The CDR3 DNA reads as TGTGCCAGCAGCTTTTCAGTGAACACTGAAGCTTTCTTT. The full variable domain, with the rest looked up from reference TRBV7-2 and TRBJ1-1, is GAGVSQSPSNKVTEKGKDVELRCDPISGHTALYWYRQSLGQGLEFLIYFQGNSAPDKSGLPSDRFSAERTGGSVSTLTIQRTQQEDSAVYLCASSFSVNTEAFFGQGTRLTVV.

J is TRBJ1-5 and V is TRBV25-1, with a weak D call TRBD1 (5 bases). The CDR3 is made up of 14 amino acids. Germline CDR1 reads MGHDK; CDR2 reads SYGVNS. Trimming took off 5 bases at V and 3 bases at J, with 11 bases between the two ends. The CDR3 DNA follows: TGTGCCAGCAGTCCCCGGGACCCCAATCAGCCCCAGCATTTT. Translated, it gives CASSPRDPNQPQHF.

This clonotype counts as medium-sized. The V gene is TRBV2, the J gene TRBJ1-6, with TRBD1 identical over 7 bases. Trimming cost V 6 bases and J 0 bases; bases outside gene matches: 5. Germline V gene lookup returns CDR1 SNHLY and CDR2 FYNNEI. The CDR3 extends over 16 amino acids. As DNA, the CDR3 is TGTGCCAGCAGACAGGGGAGGAGCTCCTATAATTCACCCCTCCACTTT. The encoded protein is CASRQGRSSYNSPLHF.

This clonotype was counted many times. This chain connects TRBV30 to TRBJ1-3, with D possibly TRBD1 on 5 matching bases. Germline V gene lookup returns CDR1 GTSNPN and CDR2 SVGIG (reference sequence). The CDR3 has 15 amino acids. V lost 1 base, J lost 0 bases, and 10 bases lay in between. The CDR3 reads CAWSAWGHSGNTIYF. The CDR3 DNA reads TGTGCCTGGAGTGCATGGGGCCACTCTGGAAACACCATATATTTT.

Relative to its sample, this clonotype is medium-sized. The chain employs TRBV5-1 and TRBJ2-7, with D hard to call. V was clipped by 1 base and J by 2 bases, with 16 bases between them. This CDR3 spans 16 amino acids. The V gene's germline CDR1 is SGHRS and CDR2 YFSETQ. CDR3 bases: TGCGCCAGCAGCTTGCCCCGAGAAGGTTCCACCTACGAGCAGTACTTC. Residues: CASSLPREGSTYEQYF.

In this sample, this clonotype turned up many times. CDR3 nucleotides: TGTGCCAGCAGCTTAAGGGACAGGGTACGTACCGGGGAGCTGTTTTTT. Protein sequence: CASSLRDRVRTGELFF. This sequence joins TRBV5-8 and TRBJ2-2; 9 bases line up with TRBD1. The length of the CDR3 is 16 residues. The V segment lost 2 bases and the J segment 5 bases; nucleotides outside the gene matches: 7. Germline V gives CDR1 SGHTS, CDR2 YDEGEE.

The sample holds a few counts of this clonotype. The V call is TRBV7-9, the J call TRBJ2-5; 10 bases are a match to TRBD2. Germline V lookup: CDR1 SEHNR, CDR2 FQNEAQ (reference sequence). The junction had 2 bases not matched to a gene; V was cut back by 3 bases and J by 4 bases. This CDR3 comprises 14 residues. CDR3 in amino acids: CASSFVAGGETQYF. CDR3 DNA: TGTGCCAGCAGCTTTGTAGCGGGAGGAGAGACCCAGTACTTC.

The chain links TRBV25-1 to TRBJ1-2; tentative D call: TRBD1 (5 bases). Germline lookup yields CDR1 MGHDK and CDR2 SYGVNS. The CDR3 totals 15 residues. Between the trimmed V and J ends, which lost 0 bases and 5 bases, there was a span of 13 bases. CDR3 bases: TGTGCCAGCAGTGAATACGGGTTGGGGGGGTATGGCTACACCTTC. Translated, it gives CASSEYGLGGYGYTF.

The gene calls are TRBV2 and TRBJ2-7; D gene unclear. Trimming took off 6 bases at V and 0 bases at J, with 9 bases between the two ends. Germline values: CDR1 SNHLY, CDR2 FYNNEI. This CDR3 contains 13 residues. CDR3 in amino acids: CASSRTSSYEQYF. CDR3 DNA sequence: TGTGCCAGCAGCCGCACGTCCTCCTACGAGCAGTACTTC.

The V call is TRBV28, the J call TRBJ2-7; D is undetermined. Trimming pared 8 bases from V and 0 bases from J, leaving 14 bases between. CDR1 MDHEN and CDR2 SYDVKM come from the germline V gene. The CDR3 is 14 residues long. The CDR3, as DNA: TGTGCCAGCCAAGGAGCAGGTAGCTCCTACGAGCAGTACTTC. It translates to CASQGAGSSYEQYF.

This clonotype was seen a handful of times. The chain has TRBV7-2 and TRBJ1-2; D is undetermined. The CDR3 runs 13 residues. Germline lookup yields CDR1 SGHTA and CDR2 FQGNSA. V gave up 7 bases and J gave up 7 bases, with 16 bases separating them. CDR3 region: CASTEALSGGYTF. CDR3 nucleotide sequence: TGTGCCAGCACCGAAGCCCTAAGTGGTGGCTACACCTTC.

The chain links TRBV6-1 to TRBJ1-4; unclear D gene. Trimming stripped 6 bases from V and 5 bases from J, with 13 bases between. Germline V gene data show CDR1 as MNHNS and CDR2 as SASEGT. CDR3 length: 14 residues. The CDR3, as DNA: TGTGCCAGCAGAGACGGGGAGATAAATGAAAAACTGTTTTTT. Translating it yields CASRDGEINEKLFF.

CDR3 in DNA: TGTGCCAGCAGTGGGTCCGGGACTAGCGGACCGCCCGAGCAGTACTTC. It is translated as CASSGSGTSGPPEQYF. The J gene is TRBJ2-7, the V gene TRBV6-5; 11 bases map to TRBD2. The germline V gene encodes CDR1 MNHEY and CDR2 SVGAGI. The CDR3 sequence is 16 residues long. Trimming took 5 bases from V and 6 from J; bases not matched to a gene: 12.

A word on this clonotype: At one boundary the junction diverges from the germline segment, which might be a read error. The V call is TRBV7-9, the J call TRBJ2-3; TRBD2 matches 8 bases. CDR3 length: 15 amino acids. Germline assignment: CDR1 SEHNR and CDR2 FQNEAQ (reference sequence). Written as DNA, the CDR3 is TGCGCCAGCAGCCAAGGGGATAGCGGGAAGAGGACGCAGTATTTT. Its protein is CASSQGDSGKRTQYF.

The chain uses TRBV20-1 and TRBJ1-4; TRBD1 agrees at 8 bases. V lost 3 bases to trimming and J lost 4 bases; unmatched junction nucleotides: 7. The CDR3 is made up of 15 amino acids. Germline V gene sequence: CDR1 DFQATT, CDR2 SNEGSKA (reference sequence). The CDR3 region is CSARAGTGLNEKLFF. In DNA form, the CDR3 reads TGCAGTGCTAGGGCTGGGACAGGACTTAATGAAAAACTGTTTTTT.

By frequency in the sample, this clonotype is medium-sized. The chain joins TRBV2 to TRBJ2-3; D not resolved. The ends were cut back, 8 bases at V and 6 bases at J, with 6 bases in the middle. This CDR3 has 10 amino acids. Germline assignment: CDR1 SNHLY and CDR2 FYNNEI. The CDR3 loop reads CASSADTQYF. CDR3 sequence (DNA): TGTGCCAGCTCCGCGGATACGCAGTATTTT.

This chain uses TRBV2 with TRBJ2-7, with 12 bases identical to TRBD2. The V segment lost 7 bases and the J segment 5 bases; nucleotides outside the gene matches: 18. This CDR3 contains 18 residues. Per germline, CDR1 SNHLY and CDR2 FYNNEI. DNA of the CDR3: TGTGCCAGCAAAGACCCGGGACTAGCGGGCGCCCGGGCAGACGAGCAGTACTTC. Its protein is CASKDPGLAGARADEQYF.

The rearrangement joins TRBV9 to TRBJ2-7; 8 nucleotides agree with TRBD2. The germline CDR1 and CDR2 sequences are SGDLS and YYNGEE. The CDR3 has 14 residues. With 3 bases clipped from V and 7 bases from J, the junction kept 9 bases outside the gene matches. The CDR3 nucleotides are TGTGCCAGCAGCGGAACTAGCGGACCCAATGAGCAGTACTTC. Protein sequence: CASSGTSGPNEQYF.